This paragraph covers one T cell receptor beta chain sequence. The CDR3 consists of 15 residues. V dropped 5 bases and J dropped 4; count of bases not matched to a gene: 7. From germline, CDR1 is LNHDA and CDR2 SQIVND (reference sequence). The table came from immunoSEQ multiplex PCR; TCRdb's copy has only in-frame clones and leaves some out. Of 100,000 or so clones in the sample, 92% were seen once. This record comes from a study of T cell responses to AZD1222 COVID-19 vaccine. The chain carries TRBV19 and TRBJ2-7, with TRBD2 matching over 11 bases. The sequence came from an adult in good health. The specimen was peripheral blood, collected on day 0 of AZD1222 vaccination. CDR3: CASSASGTSGYEQYF. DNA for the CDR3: TGTGCCAGTAGTGCTTCCGGGACTAGCGGATACGAGCAGTACTTC.